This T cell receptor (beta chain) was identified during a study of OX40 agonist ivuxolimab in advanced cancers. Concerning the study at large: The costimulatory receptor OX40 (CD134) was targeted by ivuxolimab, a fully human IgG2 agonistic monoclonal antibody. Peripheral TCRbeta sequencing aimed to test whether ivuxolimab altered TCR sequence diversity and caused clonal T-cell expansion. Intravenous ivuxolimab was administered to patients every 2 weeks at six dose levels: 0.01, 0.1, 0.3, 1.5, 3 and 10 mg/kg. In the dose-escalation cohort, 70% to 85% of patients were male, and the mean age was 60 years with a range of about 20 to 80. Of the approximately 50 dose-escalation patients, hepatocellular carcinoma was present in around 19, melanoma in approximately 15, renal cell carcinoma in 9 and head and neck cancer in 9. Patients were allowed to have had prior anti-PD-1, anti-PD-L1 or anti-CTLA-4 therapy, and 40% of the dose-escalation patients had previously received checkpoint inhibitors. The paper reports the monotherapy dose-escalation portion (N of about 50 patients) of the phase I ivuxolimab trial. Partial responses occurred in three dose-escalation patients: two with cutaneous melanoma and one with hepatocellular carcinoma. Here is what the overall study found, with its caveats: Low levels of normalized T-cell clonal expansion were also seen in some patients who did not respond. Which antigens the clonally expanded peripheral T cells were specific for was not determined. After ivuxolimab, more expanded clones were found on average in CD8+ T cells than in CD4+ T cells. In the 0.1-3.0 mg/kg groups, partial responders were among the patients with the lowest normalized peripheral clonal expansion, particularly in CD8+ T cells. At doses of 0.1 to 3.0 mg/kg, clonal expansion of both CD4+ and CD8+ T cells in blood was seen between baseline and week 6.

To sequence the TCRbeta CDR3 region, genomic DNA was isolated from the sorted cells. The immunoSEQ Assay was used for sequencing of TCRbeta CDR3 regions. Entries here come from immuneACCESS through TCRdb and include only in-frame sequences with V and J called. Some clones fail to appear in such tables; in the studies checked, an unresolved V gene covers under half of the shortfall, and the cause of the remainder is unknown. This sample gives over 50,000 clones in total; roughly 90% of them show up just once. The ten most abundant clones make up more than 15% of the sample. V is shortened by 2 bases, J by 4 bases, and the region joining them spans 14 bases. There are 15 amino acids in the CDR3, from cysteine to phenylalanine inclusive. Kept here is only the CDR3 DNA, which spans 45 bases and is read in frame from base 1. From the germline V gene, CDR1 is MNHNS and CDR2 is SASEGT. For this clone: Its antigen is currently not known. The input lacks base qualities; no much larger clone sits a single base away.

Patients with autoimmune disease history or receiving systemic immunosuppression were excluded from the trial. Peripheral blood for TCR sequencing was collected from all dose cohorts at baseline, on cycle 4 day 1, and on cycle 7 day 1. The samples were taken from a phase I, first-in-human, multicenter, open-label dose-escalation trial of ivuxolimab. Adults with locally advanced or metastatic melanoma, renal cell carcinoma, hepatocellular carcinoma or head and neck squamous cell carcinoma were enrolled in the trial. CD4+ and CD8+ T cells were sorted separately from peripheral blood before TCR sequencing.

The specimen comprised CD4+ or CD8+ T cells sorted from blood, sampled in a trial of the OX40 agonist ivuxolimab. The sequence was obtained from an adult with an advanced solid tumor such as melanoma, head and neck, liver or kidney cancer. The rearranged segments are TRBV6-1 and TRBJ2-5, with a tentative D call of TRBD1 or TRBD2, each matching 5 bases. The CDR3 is CASSEWGPGLETQYF. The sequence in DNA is TGTGCCAGCAGTGAATGGGGACCGGGCCTAGAGACCCAGTACTTC.